This TCR beta chain was identified during a study of cytomegalovirus exposure and HLA in healthy donors. Findings and caveats of the study: In a later analysis, CMV-associated beta chains were mostly HLA-associated, it appeared. Most TCR beta V segments were productive about 90% or about 30% of the time in an earlier analysis.

As for this clone: The antigen remains undetermined.

The study ran its PCR with 60 Vbeta and 13 Jbeta primers. Using immunoSEQ multiplex PCR, the repertoire was profiled, and TCRdb retains in-frame clones only, with some absent. The data show some 38,000 clones, with roughly 50% seen just once and more than 5% held by the top ten. Germline assignment: CDR1 SGHTA and CDR2 FQGNSA. The V segment lost 5 bases and the J segment 0 bases; nucleotides outside the gene matches: 7. The CDR3 contains 16 residues. This sequence was found in a woman aged 40 to 49 in good health and CMV-seropositive. The sample comprised PBMCs. This sequence joins TRBV7-2 and TRBJ1-3; 7 bases are a match to TRBD1. For the CDR3, the DNA is TGTGCCAGCAGCCCCAGAGGACAGGTCTCTGGAAACACCATATATTTT. Amino acid sequence: CASSPRGQVSGNTIYF.